This section outlines one TCR beta chain sequence together with its context. The record originates from a study of blood T cell repertoires in COVID-19. Overall study context: The United States, Italy and Spain were the sources of the acute and convalescent COVID-19 samples. PBMCs, B-cell-depleted T cells, or T cells provided the cDNA or gDNA that made up the material.

Original handling: For nucleated cells, counts were estimated from reference gene primer amplification. Sequencing used immunoSEQ multiplex PCR; TCRdb keeps in-frame clones, though not all of them. V and J calls plus clone size are reproduced from that table; the DNA served to infer D and trimming. The sample holds around 140,000 clones; roughly four fifths are singletons and the top ten take roughly 15%. Sequenced material: peripheral blood. The source of this sequence is a human donor with acute or convalescent COVID-19. The donor label of this sample is uncertain.

The DNA for the CDR3 is TGTGCCAGCACCTCTTCTGACATATCTAACTATGGCTACACCTTC. Protein sequence: CASTSSDISNYGYTF. The chain uses TRBV2 and TRBJ1-2; D gene ambiguous. The CDR3 runs to 15 residues. Germline values: CDR1 SNHLY, CDR2 FYNNEI. V was clipped by 7 bases and J by 0 bases, with 15 bases between them. Full variable domain (rest looked up from reference TRBV2 and TRBJ1-2): EPEVTQTPSHQVTQMGQEVILRCVPISNHLYFYWYRQILGQKVEFLVSFYNNEISEKSEIFDDQFSVERPDGSNFTLKIRSTKLEDSAMYFCASTSSDISNYGYTFGSGTRLTVV.